The 24 T cell receptor beta chains presented below share a single source sample, sequenced in a study of blood T cell repertoires in COVID-19 (dated by TCRdb to the early 2020s). The receptor library was made with the immunoSEQ multiplex PCR assay. The source is immuneACCESS, and TCRdb retained only in-frame sequences with V and J called. Part of the clones is not carried over; for the studies checked, unresolved V genes explain less than half of this, and the remainder is unexplained. The sample table shows tens of thousands of clones, and roughly 80% are seen once. The ten biggest clones cover 25% of the sample. The sequenced material came from peripheral blood. The receptors here all came from a man older than 75 with active or convalescent COVID-19.

The chain has TRBV3-1 (or the pseudogene TRBV3-2) and TRBJ1-3; 7 bases are shared with TRBD1. The CDR3 contains 16 residues. The junction had 10 bases not matched to a gene; V was cut back by 4 bases and J by 4 bases. CDR1 and CDR2 from the germline V gene are LGHDT and YNNKEL (reference sequence). CDR3 region: CASSLRTGASGNTIYF. The CDR3 DNA reads as TGTGCCAGCAGCCTTAGAACAGGGGCATCGGGAAACACCATATATTTT.

The genes are TRBV4-1 and TRBJ2-2; D may be TRBD2 (6 bases). The CDR3 has 17 residues. Germline V gene lookup returns CDR1 MGHRA and CDR2 YSYEKL. The V and J ends lost 1 base and 2 bases respectively, with 14 bases between them. In DNA form, the CDR3 reads TGCGCCAGCAGCCAAGCAGGAGGGGTCCTTAACACCGGGGAGCTGTTTTTT. As protein: CASSQAGGVLNTGELFF.

The rearrangement joins TRBV3-1 (or the pseudogene TRBV3-2) to TRBJ2-7; D is perhaps TRBD1 (5 bases). The CDR3 is made up of 17 amino acids. Trimming removed 0 bases from V and 2 bases from J, with 17 bases in between. Germline V gene lookup returns CDR1 LGHDT and CDR2 YNNKEL (reference sequence). CDR3 amino acids: CASSQDQTGLAPYEQYF. CDR3 nucleotides: TGTGCCAGCAGCCAAGATCAAACAGGTCTGGCCCCCTACGAGCAGTACTTC.

The CDR3 protein is CASSWTGGLGETQYF. The CDR3 nucleotides read TGTGCCAGCAGTTGGACAGGGGGCCTGGGAGAGACCCAGTACTTC. The chain has TRBV6-2 or TRBV6-3 and TRBJ2-5; 11 bases map to TRBD1. V was pared by 4 bases and J by 4 bases, with 5 bases of the junction left unmatched. The CDR3 length is 15 residues. Germline lookup yields CDR1 MNHEY and CDR2 SVGEGT.

This chain uses TRBV11-3 with TRBJ1-4; D remains ambiguous. The CDR3 length is 13 residues. V gave up 10 bases and J gave up 5 bases, with 14 bases separating them. Germline lookup yields CDR1 SGHNT and CDR2 YENEEA. The CDR3 sequence is CATSVQPNEKLFF. DNA for the CDR3: TGTGCCACCTCCGTACAGCCAAATGAAAAACTGTTTTTT.

J is TRBJ2-3 and V is TRBV27; tentatively, D is TRBD2 (6 bases). Trimming took 10 bases from V and 0 from J, leaving 20 bases between them. Germline CDR1 MNHEY, CDR2 SMNVEV (reference sequence). This CDR3 is 16 amino acids long. This chain's CDR3 is CANPPGGAESTDTQYF. CDR3 nucleotide sequence: TGTGCCAACCCTCCCGGCGGGGCGGAAAGCACAGATACGCAGTATTTT.

This clone was seen more than once but under ten times. The V and J genes are TRBV11-3 and TRBJ2-2, with a possible D match to TRBD1 (5 bases). This CDR3 is built from 15 residues. The germline gives CDR1 SGHNT, CDR2 YENEEA. V was trimmed by 0 bases and J by 3 bases, leaving 8 bases between them. DNA of the CDR3: TGTGCCAGCAGCTTAGATCAGGGTTACACCGGGGAGCTGTTTTTT. Translating it yields CASSLDQGYTGELFF.

This chain connects TRBV7-9 to TRBJ2-7; 16 nucleotides agree with TRBD2. CDR3 length: 17 residues. V lost 5 bases and J lost 2; bases outside the gene matches: 6. Per the germline V gene, CDR1 is SEHNR and CDR2 is FQNEAQ (reference sequence). CDR3 loop: CASSHGTSGGATYEQYF. CDR3 bases: TGTGCCAGCAGCCACGGGACTAGCGGGGGGGCCACCTACGAGCAGTACTTC.

The V call is TRBV5-4, the J call TRBJ1-1, with 9 bases fitting TRBD1. J gave up 1 base and V 0 bases, and 4 bases lay outside the gene matches. This CDR3 is 16 amino acids long. Germline V CDR1 and CDR2: SGHNT, YYREEE (reference sequence). CDR3 protein: CASSLGLDRGNTEAFF. The CDR3, as DNA: TGTGCCAGCAGCTTGGGACTGGACAGGGGGAACACTGAAGCTTTCTTT.

This chain links TRBV7-9 with TRBJ1-5; D might be TRBD1 (5 bases). Germline V lookup: CDR1 SEHNR, CDR2 FQNEAQ (reference sequence). This CDR3 spans 13 amino acids. With 3 bases removed from V and 10 bases from J, the gap between germline ends came to 13 bases. CDR3 nucleotide sequence: TGTGCCAGCAGCTTGACAGCCCAGGGACCCCAGCATTTT. This translates into CASSLTAQGPQHF.

The genes are TRBV4-3 and TRBJ1-2; TRBD1 matches 9 bases. The germline CDR1 and CDR2 sequences are LGHNA and YSLEER. The CDR3 covers 16 residues. Trimming removed 0 bases from V and 3 bases from J; junction bases left unmatched: 5. The CDR3 region is CASSQEGTGIYYGYTF. As DNA, the CDR3 is TGCGCCAGCAGCCAAGAAGGGACAGGGATATACTATGGCTACACCTTC.

The chain carries TRBV6-5 and TRBJ1-2; 9 positions match TRBD1. After removal of 7 bases from V and 0 bases from J, the junction contained 6 bases not matched to a gene. Germline V lookup: CDR1 MNHEY, CDR2 SVGAGI. The CDR3 runs to 15 residues. The CDR3 is CASTRTGVANYGYTF. The CDR3 bases are TGTGCCAGCACCCGGACAGGGGTCGCTAACTATGGCTACACCTTC.

The chain combines TRBV18 with TRBJ2-7, with D perhaps matching TRBD2 (6 bases). Germline loops: CDR1 KGHSH, CDR2 LQKENI. Trimming pared 3 bases from V and 5 bases from J, leaving 14 bases between. This CDR3 region has 14 residues. The CDR3 reads CASSPSQEGHEQYF. DNA for the CDR3: TGTGCCAGCTCACCCTCCCAGGAGGGCCACGAGCAGTACTTC.

This chain joins TRBV3-1 (or the pseudogene TRBV3-2) and TRBJ1-2; D may be TRBD1 (5 bases). Germline loops: CDR1 LGHDT, CDR2 YNNKEL (reference sequence). The CDR3 runs to 13 residues. V lost 5 bases, J lost 12 bases, and 19 bases lay in between. The CDR3 here is CASSINRGSGNTF. The CDR3 DNA is TGTGCCAGCAGCATTAATCGGGGGTCCGGAAACACCTTC.

On this clone itself: Its ends do not fully match the called genes, so a read error is possible. The chain joins TRBV6-1 to TRBJ1-5; D remains ambiguous. The germline V gene has CDR1 MNHNS and CDR2 SASEGT. This CDR3 spans 13 amino acids. CDR3 DNA: TGTGCCAGCAGTGAACTGAGCAACCAGCCCCAGCATTTT. It translates to CASSELSNQPQHF.

Worth noting for this clone: A read error may account for a junction end that differs from germline. The J gene is TRBJ2-5, the V gene TRBV5-1; D might be TRBD1 (5 bases). Germline V gives CDR1 SGHRS, CDR2 YFSETQ. The CDR3 sequence is 15 residues long. The CDR3 protein is CASRLAPQGQETQYF. The CDR3 DNA sequence: TGCGCCAGCAGATTGGCGCCGCAGGGACAAGAGACCCAGTACTTC.

The CDR3 sequence: CASSRTSGRIQWEQFF. The CDR3, as DNA: TGTGCCAGCAGCCGAACTAGCGGGCGAATACAATGGGAGCAGTTCTTC. This chain joins TRBV11-2 and TRBJ2-1; 9 nucleotides agree with TRBD2. This CDR3 contains 16 residues. J gave up 10 bases and V 5 bases, and 15 bases lay outside the gene matches. Looked up from germline, CDR1 is SGHAT and CDR2 is FQNNGV.

This clone was counted only a few times. The chain links TRBV5-3 to TRBJ2-5, with D perhaps TRBD2 (6 bases). TRBV5-3 is assigned to the ORF class and has an uncertain function. CDR3 size: 16 residues. V lost 4 bases and J 0 bases, leaving 16 bases between the germline ends. CDR3: CARSSRDSVYQETQYF. DNA for the CDR3: TGTGCCAGAAGCAGCCGGGACTCTGTGTACCAAGAGACCCAGTACTTC.

This chain connects TRBV5-1 to TRBJ2-3; D is perhaps TRBD2 (5 bases). Germline CDR1 SGHRS, CDR2 YFSETQ. Trimming shortened V by 2 bases and J by 0 bases, and 10 bases separated the two germline ends. The CDR3 spans 15 residues. CDR3 DNA: TGCGCCAGCAGCTTCGGAGGATCTAGCACAGATACGCAGTATTTT. Translating it yields CASSFGGSSTDTQYF.

The chain links TRBV19 to TRBJ1-2, with 8 bases identical to TRBD1. The junction had 1 base not matched to a gene; V was cut back by 1 base and J by 6 bases. The germline CDR1 and CDR2 sequences are LNHDA and SQIVND (reference sequence). The CDR3 is 13 residues long. As DNA, the CDR3 is TGTGCCAGTAGTATAGGGACAGGGAATGGCTACACCTTC. Residues: CASSIGTGNGYTF.

J is TRBJ1-1 and V is TRBV5-1, with 10 bases that match TRBD1. This CDR3 region has 14 residues. Trimming at V came to 5 bases and at J to 3 bases, leaving 4 bases not matched to a gene. Germline loops: CDR1 SGHRS, CDR2 YFSETQ. CDR3 protein: CASRPGTGDTEAFF. CDR3 in DNA: TGCGCCAGCAGACCCGGGACAGGGGACACTGAAGCTTTCTTT.

This clone has just one count. The chain combines TRBV7-8 with TRBJ2-5, with D possibly matching TRBD2 (7 bases). CDR1 and CDR2 from the germline V gene are SGHVS and FQNEAQ. This CDR3 comprises 15 residues. Trimming took off 2 bases at V and 4 bases at J, with 14 bases between the two ends. DNA of the CDR3: TGTGCCAGCAGCTTATGGGGGGGGGCCGGAGAGACCCAGTACTTC. Protein: CASSLWGGAGETQYF.

The chain joins TRBV5-1 to TRBJ2-7, with D possibly being TRBD2 (5 bases). V lost 2 bases to trimming and J lost 0 bases, with 12 bases between them. This CDR3 has 15 amino acids. Germline V CDR1 and CDR2: SGHRS, YFSETQ. The CDR3, as DNA: TGCGCCAGCAGCTTCGGGGTTGGGAGCTCCTACGAGCAGTACTTC. This sequence encodes CASSFGVGSSYEQYF.

This rearrangement joins TRBV6-6 to TRBJ1-4, with a weak D call TRBD1 (5 bases). V lost 0 bases, J lost 5 bases, and 10 bases lay in between. Germline V lookup: CDR1 MNHNY, CDR2 SVGAGI (reference sequence). The CDR3 runs 15 residues. The CDR3: CASSYSPGLNEKLFF. The CDR3 DNA reads as TGTGCCAGCAGTTACTCCCCGGGACTCAATGAAAAACTGTTTTTT.